Following are 22 T cell receptor beta chains from one sample sequenced in a study of T cell changes during pregnancy in multiple sclerosis. Clones were sequenced by immunoSEQ multiplex PCR, and TCRdb holds only the in-frame ones, with some missing. The table includes around 16,000 clones, approximately 80% detected once. The material sequenced was CD8+ T cells from peripheral blood mononuclear cells, taken after pregnancy. The source of these receptors is a female donor in good health, enrolled as a control in a pregnancy study.

The V and J genes are TRBV19 and TRBJ1-1, with a weak D call TRBD1 (6 bases). The CDR3 is made up of 15 amino acids. V lost 3 bases to trimming and J lost 3 bases, with 14 bases between them. Germline assignment: CDR1 LNHDA and CDR2 SQIVND (reference sequence). In DNA, the CDR3 is TGTGCCAGTAGTATGGACCGCAGGGGCTACACTGAAGCTTTCTTT. Encoded protein: CASSMDRRGYTEAFF. The full variable domain, in which reference TRBV19 and TRBJ1-1 provide the parts outside the CDR3, is DGGITQSPKYLFRKEGQNVTLSCEQNLNHDAMYWYRQDPGQGLRLIYYSQIVNDFQKGDIAEGYSVSREKKESFPLTVTSAQKNPTAFYLCASSMDRRGYTEAFFGQGTRLTVV.

V is TRBV19 and J is TRBJ1-4, with D possibly TRBD1 on 5 matching bases. Deletions cut 5 bases from V and 8 bases from J, with 18 bases between. There are 15 residues in the CDR3. Looked up from germline, CDR1 is LNHDA and CDR2 is SQIVND (reference sequence). The CDR3 nucleotides read TGTGCCAGTAGTCCCCCGGGACTGAGAGGAGAAAAACTGTTTTTT. Encoded protein: CASSPPGLRGEKLFF. The full variable domain, in which reference TRBV19 and TRBJ1-4 provide the parts outside the CDR3, is DGGITQSPKYLFRKEGQNVTLSCEQNLNHDAMYWYRQDPGQGLRLIYYSQIVNDFQKGDIAEGYSVSREKKESFPLTVTSAQKNPTAFYLCASSPPGLRGEKLFFGSGTQLSVL.

Concerning this clone: Mismatch with germline at one junction end may stem from a read error. In the same sample, other DNA sequences code for this CDR3. CDR3 coding DNA: TGCGCCAGCCGACTTCGACTGAACACTGAAGCCTTCTTT. Residues: CASRLRLNTEAFF. This rearrangement joins TRBV5-1 to TRBJ1-1; D unclear. Per the germline V gene, CDR1 is SGHRS and CDR2 is YFSETQ. This CDR3 is built from 13 residues. The entire variable domain, with the rest obtained from reference TRBV5-1 and TRBJ1-1, is as follows: KAGVTQTPRYLIKTRGQQVTLSCSPISGHRSVSWYQQTPGQGLQFLFEYFSETQRNKGNFPGRFSGRQFSNSRSEMNVSTLELGDSALYLCASRLRLNTEAFFGQGTRLTVV.

The V and J genes are TRBV4-1 and TRBJ1-6; unclear D gene. Germline CDR1 MGHRA, CDR2 YSYEKL. V was trimmed by 0 bases and J by 3 bases, leaving 12 bases between them. CDR3 length: 17 amino acids. CDR3 coding DNA: TGCGCCAGCAGCCAAGATTCGTCACAGAACTATAATTCACCCCTCCACTTT. Amino acids: CASSQDSSQNYNSPLHF.

V gene TRBV9 combines with J gene TRBJ2-3; 11 bases match TRBD2. Germline lookup yields CDR1 SGDLS and CDR2 YYNGEE. Unmatched junction bases numbered 9, after V lost 4 bases and J lost 8 bases. The CDR3 sequence is 15 residues long. CDR3 DNA: TGTGCCAGCAGCTCTAATAGCGGGGGGGCCGGTACGCAGTATTTT. Translating it yields CASSSNSGGAGTQYF.

This clone came up once. The chain uses TRBV5-6 and TRBJ2-3; 10 bases are a match to TRBD2. Trimming removed 2 bases from V and 0 bases from J; junction bases left unmatched: 6. The germline CDR1 and CDR2 sequences are SGHDT and YYEEEE. The CDR3 loop spans 17 amino acids. CDR3 in DNA: TGTGCCAGCAGCTTCCAGCGGGGGGGTGCTAGCACAGATACGCAGTATTTT. As protein: CASSFQRGGASTDTQYF.

The CDR3 DNA sequence: TGTGCCAGCCGGGGGGAAAAACTGTTTTTT. Residues: CASRGEKLFF. The J gene is TRBJ1-4, the V gene TRBV4-2; a possible D gene is TRBD1 (5 bases). Germline-derived CDR1 and CDR2 are LGHNA and YNFKEQ. V was pared by 8 bases and J by 8 bases, with 6 bases between. The CDR3 sequence is 10 residues long.

This chain connects TRBV5-5 to TRBJ2-2; 7 bases agree with TRBD1. The CDR3 has 12 amino acids. Germline CDR1 is SGHKS and CDR2 is YYEKEE (reference sequence). Germline trimming cut 7 bases from V and 6 bases from J; bases unmatched to any gene: 3. The CDR3 sequence: CASDRESGELFF. Written as DNA, the CDR3 is TGTGCCAGCGACAGGGAGTCCGGGGAGCTGTTTTTT.

The chain carries TRBV6-1 and TRBJ1-4; 9 bases agree with TRBD1. V shed 3 bases, J shed 5 bases, and the junction held 4 bases outside the gene matches. CDR3 length equals 15 residues. Germline CDR1 MNHNS, CDR2 SASEGT. CDR3 in amino acids: CASSELQGANEKLFF. In DNA form, the CDR3 reads TGTGCCAGCAGTGAGCTACAGGGGGCAAATGAAAAACTGTTTTTT.

The chain carries TRBV5-1 and TRBJ2-5; D perhaps matches TRBD2 (6 bases). The DNA end lines up better with TRBJ2-7; the J call may be wrong. The length of the CDR3 is 14 residues. Germline V gives CDR1 SGHRS, CDR2 YFSETQ. The DNA of the CDR3 is TGCGCCAGCAGCTTGTATGGCGGGGCCTACGAGCAGTACTTC. It translates to CASSLYGGAYEQYF.

The V gene is TRBV4-1, the J gene TRBJ2-1, with TRBD2 as a possible D gene (6 bases). The length of the CDR3 is 12 residues. Germline lookup yields CDR1 MGHRA and CDR2 YSYEKL. The ends were cut back, 4 bases at V and 9 bases at J, with 10 bases in the middle. The CDR3 coding sequence is TGCGCCAGCAGCCCCCCCGGGGGTGAGCAGTTCTTC. Translated, it gives CASSPPGGEQFF.

The sample holds a few counts of this clone. V is TRBV5-1 and J is TRBJ2-1; 8 bases match TRBD2. Germline V CDR1 and CDR2: SGHRS, YFSETQ. Germline trimming cut 0 bases from V and 8 bases from J; bases unmatched to any gene: 7. The CDR3 totals 15 residues. CDR3 in amino acids: CASSLEGLDLDEQFF. The CDR3 DNA sequence: TGCGCCAGCAGCTTGGAGGGACTAGACTTGGATGAGCAGTTCTTC.

This clone showed up just once. V and J are TRBV6-6 and TRBJ2-1; weak D call: TRBD2 (5 bases). This CDR3 is built from 16 residues. The V end was cut by 2 bases, the J end by 4 bases, with 15 bases between. Looked up from germline, CDR1 is MNHNY and CDR2 is SVGAGI (reference sequence). In DNA, the CDR3 is TGTGCCAGCAGTTACCCGCCGGAGGAGACATACAATGAGCAGTTCTTC. This gives the protein CASSYPPEETYNEQFF.

The rearrangement links TRBV14 to TRBJ1-1; D may be TRBD1 (5 bases). CDR3 length: 12 amino acids. The ends were cut back, 1 base at V and 8 bases at J, with 8 bases in the middle. Looked up from germline, CDR1 is SGHDN and CDR2 is FVKESK. In nucleotides, the CDR3 is TGTGCCAGCAGCCAAGGGGGGGAAGAAGCTTTCTTT. This sequence encodes CASSQGGEEAFF. Based on the CDR3 plus reference TRBV14 and TRBJ1-1, the full variable domain is EAGVTQFPSHSVIEKGQTVTLRCDPISGHDNLYWYRRVMGKEIKFLLHFVKESKQDESGMPNNRFLAERTGGTYSTLKVQPAELEDSGVYFCASSQGGEEAFFGQGTRLTVV.

V and J are TRBV7-8 and TRBJ1-2; TRBD1 matches 10 bases. Trimming at V came to 5 bases and at J to 8 bases, leaving 8 bases not matched to a gene. CDR1 and CDR2 from the germline V gene are SGHVS and FQNEAQ. This CDR3 contains 14 residues. The CDR3 DNA reads as TGTGCCAGCAGCCCAAGGGCGGACAGGGGGGGCTACACCTTC. Its protein is CASSPRADRGGYTF.

The V and J genes are TRBV27 and TRBJ2-7, with 11 bases aligning to TRBD2. J lost 3 bases, V lost 4 bases, and 11 bases had no gene match. This CDR3 contains 17 residues. Germline loops: CDR1 MNHEY, CDR2 SMNVEV (reference sequence). The CDR3 here is CASSSMRTSGPIYEQYF. For the CDR3, the DNA is TGTGCCAGCAGTTCCATGCGGACTAGCGGGCCGATCTACGAGCAGTACTTC.

The rearrangement joins TRBV28 to TRBJ1-1, with D unresolved. Germline CDR1 MDHEN, CDR2 SYDVKM. Trimming took off 2 bases at V and 3 bases at J, with 16 bases between the two ends. The CDR3 extends over 16 amino acids. The CDR3 coding sequence is TGTGCCAGCAGTTTAAAGCCAGCGTGGGAGGACACTGAAGCTTTCTTT. Protein product: CASSLKPAWEDTEAFF.

The chain has TRBV5-6 and TRBJ2-5, with 8 bases lining up with TRBD1. The CDR3 spans 17 residues. The ends lost 4 bases at V and 2 bases at J; junction bases unmatched: 13. The germline V gene has CDR1 SGHDT and CDR2 YYEEEE. The CDR3 loop is CASSAGTGAPTQETQYF. CDR3 sequence (DNA): TGTGCCAGCAGCGCGGGGACAGGAGCCCCAACGCAAGAGACCCAGTACTTC.

This chain links TRBV6-1 with TRBJ2-1; weak D call: TRBD1 (5 bases). Per germline, CDR1 MNHNS and CDR2 SASEGT. Trimming cost V 4 bases and J 3 bases, with 10 bases left between them. This CDR3 comprises 14 residues. CDR3 sequence (DNA): TGTGCCAGCAGTGCAGGGTTGGACTACAATGAGCAGTTCTTC. It yields the protein CASSAGLDYNEQFF.

The chain links TRBV7-2 to TRBJ2-3; 8 positions agree with TRBD2. V lost 3 bases and J lost 2; bases outside the gene matches: 7. This CDR3 spans 16 amino acids. CDR1 and CDR2 (germline): SGHTA, FQGNSA. CDR3 residues: CASSFSAGGFTDTQYF. Here the CDR3 DNA reads TGTGCCAGCAGCTTCTCGGCGGGGGGATTCACAGATACGCAGTATTTT.

The chain has TRBV12-5 and TRBJ2-1; D may be TRBD2 (6 bases). The ends were cut back, 2 bases at V and 7 bases at J, with 18 bases in the middle. The CDR3 sequence is 16 residues long. In germline, CDR1 is LGHNT, CDR2 FRNRAP. The CDR3 loop is CASGLSPGGGFNEQFF. CDR3 in DNA: TGTGCTAGTGGTTTGTCCCCCGGGGGAGGATTTAATGAGCAGTTCTTC. Combining the CDR3 with reference TRBV12-5 and TRBJ2-1 gives the whole variable domain DARVTQTPRHKVTEMGQEVTMRCQPILGHNTVFWYRQTMMQGLELLAYFRNRAPLDDSGMPKDRFSAEMPDATLATLKIQPSEPRDSAVYFCASGLSPGGGFNEQFFGPGTRLTVL.

V usage is TRBV4-1 and J usage is TRBJ2-3; 8 bases are shared with TRBD1. V shed 0 bases and J 3 bases; nucleotides not matched to a gene: 5. CDR1 and CDR2 (germline): MGHRA, YSYEKL. The CDR3 sequence is 16 residues long. CDR3 sequence: CASSQEGTGGTDTQYF. In DNA form, the CDR3 reads TGCGCCAGCAGCCAAGAGGGGACAGGTGGGACAGATACGCAGTATTTT.